The rows below give T cell receptor beta chains drawn from one sample of a study of PD-1 blockade in classical Hodgkin lymphoma. TCRdb keeps only in-frame clones here, not all; method: immunoSEQ multiplex PCR. The sample lists some 20,000 clones, about two thirds seen once, with about 18% in the top ten. Sequences were derived from peripheral blood mononuclear cells (PBMCs), sampled at baseline. All receptors derive from a human donor with classical Hodgkin lymphoma. Both conserved end residues are part of each CDR3. The D gene is left open where the match is weak. The size of a clone is reported for some rows only, either as once, few or many, or as a class for expanded clones.

once,-,TRBJ2-1,TRBV6-5,CASSLKSSNEQFF,TGTGCCAGCAGTTTGAAGAGTTCCAATGAGCAGTTCTTC
few,TRBD1,TRBJ1-1,TRBV7-6,CASSLETGELSTEAFF,TGTGCCAGCAGCTTAGAGACAGGGGAGTTGAGCACTGAAGCTTTCTTT
-,TRBD1,TRBJ1-1,TRBV7-9,CASSLGQGAAAFF,TGTGCCAGCAGCTTAGGCCAGGGGGCAGCAGCTTTCTTT
few,-,TRBJ1-5,TRBV7-2,CASSLDSYSNQPQHF,TGTGCCAGCAGCCTGGACAGCTATAGCAATCAGCCCCAGCATTTT
-,-,TRBJ1-1,TRBV29-1,CSVERGGTEAFF,TGCAGCGTTGAGAGAGGGGGCACTGAAGCTTTCTTT
once,-,TRBJ1-1,TRBV7-9,CASSLVATLDAKAFF,TGTGCCAGCAGCTTAGTTGCGACACTAGATGCTAAAGCTTTCTTT
few,-,TRBJ1-1,TRBV5-1,CASRQGGGMNTEAFF,TGCGCCAGCAGACAGGGAGGGGGGATGAACACTGAAGCTTTCTTT
-,-,TRBJ2-7,TRBV25-1,CASSESGFEQYF,TGTGCCAGCAGTGAATCCGGGTTCGAGCAGTACTTC
-,-,TRBJ1-2,TRBV12-1,CASSVGHDYGYTF,TGTGCCAGCAGCGTCGGTCATGACTATGGCTACACCTTC
-,-,TRBJ2-7,TRBV9,CASSVQVGAYEQYF,TGTGCCAGCAGCGTACAGGTTGGTGCCTACGAGCAGTACTTC
-,-,TRBJ1-1,TRBV7-9,CASSAPPRQGKVLGTEAFF,TGTGCCAGCAGCGCCCCCCCACGGCAGGGTAAAGTCCTGGGCACTGAAGCTTTCTTT
few,-,TRBJ2-7,TRBV5-5,CASSFRHPRDISYEQYF,TGTGCCAGCAGCTTCCGCCATCCGCGGGACATCTCCTACGAGCAGTACTTC
-,-,TRBJ2-4,TRBV4-1,CASSNHREVGNIQYF,TGCGCCAGCAGCAACCACAGGGAGGTCGGGAACATTCAGTACTTC
-,-,TRBJ2-6,TRBV4-1,CGAGPSGANVLTF,TGCGGCGCAGGGCCCTCTGGGGCCAACGTCCTGACTTTC
-,-,TRBJ1-1,TRBV28,CASRELRGWGEFVAEAFF,TGTGCCAGCAGAGAACTCAGGGGATGGGGGGAGTTCGTGGCTGAAGCTTTCTTT
-,-,TRBJ1-2,TRBV5-5,CASSLLDQTYGYTF,TGTGCCAGCAGCTTGTTAGACCAGACCTATGGCTACACCTTC
medium-sized,TRBD1,TRBJ1-1,TRBV19,CASSMTGGAAEAFF,TGTGCCAGTAGTATGACAGGGGGCGCGGCTGAAGCTTTCTTT
-,-,TRBJ1-2,TRBV19,CASSILGAGYGYTF,TGTGCCAGTAGTATCTTGGGGGCCGGCTATGGCTACACCTTC
-,TRBD1,TRBJ1-4,TRBV7-2,CASSLQGVVANEKLFF,TGTGCCAGCAGCCTGCAGGGGGTCGTGGCTAATGAAAAACTGTTTTTT
few,TRBD2,TRBJ2-2,TRBV7-2,CASSPEGLAATGELFF,TGTGCCAGCAGCCCGGAGGGACTAGCTGCCACCGGGGAGCTGTTTTTT
few,-,TRBJ2-1,TRBV7-2,CASSLASGSSYNEQFF,TGTGCCAGCAGCTTAGCGTCCGGGTCCTCCTACAATGAGCAGTTCTTC
-,TRBD2,TRBJ2-2,TRBV11-2,CASSPIGRAIGELFF,TGTGCCAGCAGCCCCATCGGGAGGGCCATCGGGGAGCTGTTTTTT
-,-,TRBJ1-2,TRBV19,CASSILAGNYGYTF,TGTGCCAGTAGTATACTGGCAGGGAACTATGGCTACACCTTC
-,-,TRBJ1-5,TRBV28,CASSFSGNQPQHF,TGTGCCAGCAGTTTCTCTGGGAATCAGCCCCAGCATTTT
once,TRBD1,TRBJ2-1,TRBV19,CASSIRGGEQFF,TGTGCCAGTAGTATAAGAGGGGGCGAGCAGTTCTTC
-,-,TRBJ2-7,TRBV28,CASSLFTVGSSYEQYF,TGTGCCAGCAGTTTATTCACTGTAGGAAGCTCCTACGAGCAGTACTTC
once,-,TRBJ2-7,TRBV14,CASSQALSSPYF,TGTGCCAGCAGCCAAGCTCTAAGCAGTCCTTACTTC
-,-,TRBJ1-1,TRBV15,CATRAGAQRTEAFF,TGTGCCACCAGGGCGGGGGCGCAAAGGACTGAAGCTTTCTTT
-,-,TRBJ2-1,TRBV27,CASSLGRTSYNEQFF,TGTGCCAGCAGTTTAGGGCGGACCTCCTACAATGAGCAGTTCTTC
once,-,TRBJ1-2,TRBV2,CASSDLGAGYTF,TGTGCCAGCAGTGATTTGGGGGCTGGCTACACCTTC
-,-,TRBJ2-7,TRBV27,CASRGTSSYEQYF,TGTGCCAGCAGGGGGACATCTTCCTACGAGCAGTACTTC
-,-,TRBJ2-3,TRBV11-2,CASSSRDTQYF,TGTGCCAGCAGCTCACGGGATACGCAGTATTTT
few,-,TRBJ1-4,TRBV28,CASSLWGGNGEKLFF,TGTGCCAGCAGTTTATGGGGAGGGAACGGGGAAAAACTGTTTTTT
-,-,TRBJ1-1,TRBV6-5,CASSYLGSEAFF,TGTGCCAGCAGTTACTTGGGCTCTGAAGCTTTCTTT
-,-,TRBJ1-2,TRBV28,CASSSHLLSVYGYTF,TGTGCCAGCAGTTCACACCTGCTTTCGGTCTATGGCTACACCTTC